The entry below gives a single T cell receptor beta chain sequence along with its context. The record originates from a study of blood T cell repertoires in COVID-19. Across the study: PBMCs, B-cell-depleted T cells, or T cells were the source of the cDNA or gDNA that made up the material.

Profiling relied on immunoSEQ multiplex PCR, and the TCRdb table lists in-frame clones only, not all of them. The table has some 250,000 clones, less than 90% seen once. Trimming took 6 bases from V and 10 from J, leaving 15 bases between them. The CDR3 spans 12 residues. Germline CDR1 is MDHEN and CDR2 is SYDVKM. This receptor was obtained from a man in his sixties with acute or convalescent COVID-19. Sequencing was done on a sample of peripheral blood. The genes are TRBV28 and TRBJ1-1, with no clear D. CDR3 protein: CASSPVGRGAFF. The CDR3 DNA follows: TGTGCCAGCAGCCCCGTCGGCCGGGGAGCTTTCTTT.